This T cell receptor beta chain was profiled in a study of regulatory T cells in long-lasting Graves disease. Broader study findings: Tissue studied was limited to peripheral blood, excluding thyroid tissue.

Construction of TCR beta libraries relied on iRepertoire HTBI primers and on Arm-PCR targeting CDR3 regions. TCRdb reprocessed the multiplex PCR reads via MiXCR and lists one record per CDR3 protein. Of 520,000 or so distinct CDR3 sequences listed, around 12% were seen once; the top ten hold approximately 9%. Trimming removed 5 bases from V and 5 bases from J, with 10 bases in between. CDR1 is SEHNR, CDR2 FQNEAQ, per germline (reference sequence). The CDR3 extends over 12 amino acids. This clonotype was counted ten times or more. Its antigen is unidentified. This sample's time point: newly diagnosed GD, antithyroid drugs for less than 3 months. The TCR library was made from RNA that had been extracted from PBMCs in TRIzol. These records were also assigned to another study, of T cells in Graves' hyperthyroidism and ophthalmopathy. From that study: Initially, a first-round RT-PCR of the TCR CDR3 employed the HTBI primer set.

The input for sequencing was peripheral blood mononuclear cells (PBMCs), taken at new diagnosis, from a patient treated with antithyroid drugs. V is TRBV7-9 and J is TRBJ2-7; D ambiguous. The clonotype originates from a woman between 25 and 40 years old with Graves disease. DNA of the CDR3: TGTGCCAGCAGCCCCTCCAGTAACGAGCAGTACTTC. Its translation is CASSPSSNEQYF. The whole variable domain, remainder taken from reference TRBV7-9 and TRBJ2-7, is DTGVSQNPRHKITKRGQNVTFRCDPISEHNRLYWYRQTLGQGPEFLTYFQNEAQLEKSRLLSDRFSAERPKGSFSTLEIQRTEQGDSAMYLCASSPSSNEQYFGPGTRLTVT.